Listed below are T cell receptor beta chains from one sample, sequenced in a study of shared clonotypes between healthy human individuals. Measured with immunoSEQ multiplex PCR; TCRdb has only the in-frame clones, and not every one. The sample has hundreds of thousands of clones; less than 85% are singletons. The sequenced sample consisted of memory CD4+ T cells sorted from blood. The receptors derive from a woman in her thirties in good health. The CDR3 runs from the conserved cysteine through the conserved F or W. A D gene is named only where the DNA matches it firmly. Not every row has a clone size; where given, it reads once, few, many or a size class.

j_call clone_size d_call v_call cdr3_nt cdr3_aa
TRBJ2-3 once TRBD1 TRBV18 TGTGCCAGCTCATTCGGGACAGGGCGCACAGATACGCAGTATTTT CASSFGTGRTDTQYF
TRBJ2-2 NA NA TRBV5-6 TGTGCCAGCAGCAGGGGACGGAACACCGGGGAGCTGTTTTTT CASSRGRNTGELFF
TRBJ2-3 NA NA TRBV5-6 TGTGCCAGCAGCCTCTCCTGGGATACGCAGTATTTT CASSLSWDTQYF
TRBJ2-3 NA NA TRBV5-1 TGCGCCAGCGGGGGCGGGACTGACCTTTCTAGCACAGATACGCAGTATTTT CASGGGTDLSSTDTQYF
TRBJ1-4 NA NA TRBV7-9 TGTGCCAGCAGCTTAGCGGCAACTAATGAAAAACTGTTTTTT CASSLAATNEKLFF
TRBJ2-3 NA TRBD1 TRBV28 TGTGCCAGCAGTGCAATAAAACAGGGGGTATTCGCAGATACGCAGTATTTT CASSAIKQGVFADTQYF
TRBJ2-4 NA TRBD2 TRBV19 TGTGCCAGTAGCCCTCCGGGACTAGCGGGGCTAGCCAAAAACATTCAGTACTTC CASSPPGLAGLAKNIQYF
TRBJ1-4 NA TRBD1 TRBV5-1 TGCGCCAGCAGCTCGCAACCCACAGGGGTTAGTCGTGAAAAACTGTTTTTT CASSSQPTGVSREKLFF
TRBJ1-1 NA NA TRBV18 TGTGCCAGCTCACCACCTAGGGGCATCCAGGAAGCTTTCTTT CASSPPRGIQEAFF
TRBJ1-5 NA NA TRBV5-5 TGTGCCAGCAGCTTGGCTCCATGGGGCAATCAGCCCCAGCATTTT CASSLAPWGNQPQHF
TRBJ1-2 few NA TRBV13 TGTGCCAGCAGCGTGTCGACAGCGGGGTATGGCTACACCTTC CASSVSTAGYGYTF
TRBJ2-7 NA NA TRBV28 TGTGCCAGCAGTGCATCGTGGGACGAGTCCTACGAGCAGTACTTC CASSASWDESYEQYF
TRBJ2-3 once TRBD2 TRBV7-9 TGTGCCAGCAGCTCCCTAGCGGGGCGGGGCACAGATACGCAGTATTTT CASSSLAGRGTDTQYF
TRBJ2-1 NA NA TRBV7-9 TGTGCCAGCAGCTTCCCCGGGACAAAATACAATGAGCAGTTCTTC CASSFPGTKYNEQFF
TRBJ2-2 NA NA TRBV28 TGTGCCAGCAGCCTAGGTGTAGCCGGGGAGCTGTTTTTT CASSLGVAGELFF
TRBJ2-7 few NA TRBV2 TGTGCCAGCAGATCAGGGGTTTTGAGCTACGAGCAGTACTTC CASRSGVLSYEQYF
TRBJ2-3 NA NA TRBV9 TGTGCCAGCAGCCCCACCGTGGGCCTAGCGATCACAGATACGCAGTATTTT CASSPTVGLAITDTQYF
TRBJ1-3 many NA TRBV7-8 TGTGCCAGCAGCTTAGTTCGGGCCTCTGGAAACACCATATATTTT CASSLVRASGNTIYF
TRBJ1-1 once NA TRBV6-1 TGTGCCAGCAGTGATCGACTCCTTGAAGCTTTCTTT CASSDRLLEAFF
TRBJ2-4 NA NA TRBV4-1 TGCGCCAGCAGCCAAGAAACTTGGACAAGTGGCATTCAGTACTTC CASSQETWTSGIQYF
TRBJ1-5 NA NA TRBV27 TGTGCCAGCAGCCGCGGGAGCATCAATCAGCCCCAGCATTTT CASSRGSINQPQHF
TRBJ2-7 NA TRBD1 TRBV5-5 TGTGCCAGCAGAAGTCCGGGACAGAACTACGAGCAGTACTTC CASRSPGQNYEQYF
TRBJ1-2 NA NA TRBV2 TGTGCCAGCAGGTACCGGGCCGGTGCTGGATACACCTTC CASRYRAGAGYTF
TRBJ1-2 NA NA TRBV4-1 TGCGCCAGCAGCCAAGATTCAAGGGTGGGCTATGGCTACACCTTC CASSQDSRVGYGYTF
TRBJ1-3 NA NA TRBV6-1 TGTGCCAGCAGGGGGGCCGGCTCTGGAAACACCATATATTTT CASRGAGSGNTIYF
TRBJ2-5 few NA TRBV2 TGTGCCAGCAGTGAACGGTCGGAGACCCAGTACTTC CASSERSETQYF
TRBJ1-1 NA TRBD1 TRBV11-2 TGTGCCAGCAGCAACCGGGACAGGGGGCCAAACACTGAAGCTTTCTTT CASSNRDRGPNTEAFF